One and the same sample provided the 21 T cell receptor beta chains below, sequenced in a study of control samples from healthy donors and cancer patients. Repertoires were generated with immunoSEQ multiplex PCR, while TCRdb's copy carries only in-frame clones and drops some. This sample has approximately 150,000 clones, with 90% to 95% found just once. The specimen sequenced was blood. These receptors came from a woman aged 30 to 39 in good health.

The CDR3 reads CASSFGQGSTYEQYF. For the CDR3, the DNA is TGCGCCAGCAGCTTCGGACAGGGTAGCACCTACGAGCAGTACTTC. This chain connects TRBV5-1 to TRBJ2-7; 8 bases are a match to TRBD1. Per the germline V gene, CDR1 is SGHRS and CDR2 is YFSETQ. This CDR3 spans 15 amino acids. The J segment lost 2 bases and the V segment lost 2 bases, leaving 6 bases of the junction unmatched.

CDR3 protein: CASSLEPGRSGGNTIYF. The CDR3 bases are TGTGCCAGCAGCTTAGAACCCGGGAGGTCTGGAGGAAACACCATATATTTT. This sequence joins TRBV7-7 and TRBJ1-3; unclear D gene. Per germline, CDR1 SSHAT and CDR2 FNYEAQ (reference sequence). The CDR3 has 17 amino acids. V lost 1 base, J lost 4 bases, and 17 bases lay in between.

This clone was seen only a few times. CDR3: CASSTVGGNQPQHF. CDR3 nucleotide sequence: TGTGCCAGCAGTACCGTAGGGGGCAATCAGCCCCAGCATTTT. This chain joins TRBV27 and TRBJ1-5, with D perhaps TRBD1 (5 bases). CDR3 size: 14 residues. The V end was cut by 5 bases, the J end by 2 bases, with 10 bases between. Looked up from germline, CDR1 is MNHEY and CDR2 is SMNVEV (reference sequence).

V usage is TRBV24-1 and J usage is TRBJ2-3; tentative D call: TRBD1 (6 bases). Germline assignment: CDR1 KGHDR and CDR2 SFDVKD. V dropped 1 base and J dropped 0 bases, with 10 bases sitting between them. The CDR3 runs to 16 residues. CDR3 DNA sequence: TGTGCCACCAGTGATTTAGGGACAAGCAGCACAGATACGCAGTATTTT. This gives the protein CATSDLGTSSTDTQYF.

The chain recombines TRBV5-8 with TRBJ2-5, with D possibly TRBD2 on 6 matching bases. V was pared by 4 bases and J by 1 base, with 8 bases between. Germline CDR1 and CDR2: SGHTS and YDEGEE. The CDR3 is made up of 13 amino acids. CDR3 loop: CASSGGIQETQYF. The DNA of the CDR3 is TGTGCCAGCAGCGGGGGGATCCAAGAGACCCAGTACTTC.

A word on this clone: This CDR3 is also generated by other DNA sequences in the sample. The genes are TRBV6-6 and TRBJ2-3; no reliable D call. The V end was cut by 2 bases, the J end by 0 bases, with 6 bases between. The CDR3 contains 14 residues. CDR1 and CDR2 from the germline V gene are MNHNY and SVGAGI (reference sequence). CDR3 region: CASSYSRSTDTQYF. CDR3 DNA sequence: TGTGCCAGCAGTTACAGTAGGAGCACAGATACGCAGTATTTT.

The chain uses TRBV18 and TRBJ2-5; D is perhaps TRBD1 (6 bases). The CDR3 runs 18 residues. The germline CDR1 and CDR2 sequences are KGHSH and LQKENI. The ends were cut back, 5 bases at V and 5 bases at J, with 27 bases in the middle. The CDR3 nucleotides are TGTGCCAGCTCAACTTCACCGCCGACAGGCTCTCAGGGGGAGACCCAGTACTTC. Amino acid sequence: CASSTSPPTGSQGETQYF. The complete variable domain, with remaining parts taken from reference TRBV18 and TRBJ2-5, reads NAGVMQNPRHLVRRRGQEARLRCSPMKGHSHVYWYRQLPEEGLKFMVYLQKENIIDESGMPKERFSAEFPKEGPSILRIQQVVRGDSAAYFCASSTSPPTGSQGETQYFGPGTRLLVL.

CDR3 sequence reads: CATSRPGSRQPQHF. The DNA of the CDR3 is TGTGCCACCAGCAGACCAGGGTCCAGGCAGCCCCAGCATTTT. The V and J genes are TRBV15 and TRBJ1-5, with a tentative D call TRBD1 (5 bases). CDR1 and CDR2 (germline): LNHNV, YYDKDF (reference sequence). The CDR3 has 14 residues. V shed 2 bases and J shed 7 bases, with 12 bases lying between them. Filled out from reference TRBV15 and TRBJ1-5, the complete variable domain reads DAMVIQNPRYQVTQFGKPVTLSCSQTLNHNVMYWYQQKSSQAPKLLFHYYDKDFNNEADTPDNFQSRRPNTSFCFLDIRSPGLGDTAMYLCATSRPGSRQPQHFGDGTRLSIL.

The chain employs TRBV30 and TRBJ1-3; a weak D match, TRBD1 (5 bases). V was shortened by 4 bases and J by 4 bases, with 20 bases between the two germline ends. The CDR3 length is 16 residues. Germline-derived CDR1 and CDR2 are GTSNPN and SVGIG (reference sequence). This CDR3 reads CAWTLARERGGNTIYF. CDR3 sequence (DNA): TGTGCCTGGACCCTAGCCCGAGAGAGGGGAGGAAACACCATATATTTT.

This rearrangement joins TRBV19 to TRBJ2-1, with no clear D. The CDR3 runs to 13 residues. Trimming left V 3 bases short and J 5 bases short, with 8 bases between. Germline CDR1 LNHDA, CDR2 SQIVND (reference sequence). DNA of the CDR3: TGTGCCAGTAGTATCCCCGTGCACAATGAGCAGTTCTTC. Amino acids: CASSIPVHNEQFF.

The V gene is TRBV2, the J gene TRBJ1-6; 7 bases align to TRBD1. Per germline, CDR1 SNHLY and CDR2 FYNNEI. This CDR3 spans 16 amino acids. Trimming at V came to 0 bases and at J to 9 bases, leaving 8 bases not matched to a gene. The CDR3 protein is CASSEALRTGSSPLHF. In DNA, the CDR3 is TGTGCCAGCAGTGAAGCTTTACGGACAGGCAGTTCACCCCTCCACTTT.

The V gene is TRBV9, the J gene TRBJ2-7; D is ambiguous. V gave up 0 bases and J gave up 0 bases, with 10 bases separating them. Looked up from germline, CDR1 is SGDLS and CDR2 is YYNGEE. The CDR3 has 15 amino acids. The DNA of the CDR3 is TGTGCCAGCAGCGTAGAACCGAGCCCCTCCTACGAGCAGTACTTC. Protein product: CASSVEPSPSYEQYF. Filled out from reference TRBV9 and TRBJ2-7, the complete variable domain reads DSGVTQTPKHLITATGQRVTLRCSPRSGDLSVYWYQQSLDQGLQFLIQYYNGEERAKGNILERFSAQQFPDLHSELNLSSLELGDSALYFCASSVEPSPSYEQYFGPGTRLTVT.

This clone has a single count. This rearrangement joins TRBV19 to TRBJ2-3; TRBD2 agrees at 10 bases. The CDR3 covers 14 residues. Germline V gene lookup returns CDR1 LNHDA and CDR2 SQIVND (reference sequence). The V and J ends lost 5 bases and 4 bases, in that order; junction bases with no gene match: 3. The CDR3: CASSPAGGPDTQYF. In DNA, the CDR3 is TGTGCCAGTAGTCCAGCGGGAGGGCCAGATACGCAGTATTTT. The full variable domain, with the rest looked up from reference TRBV19 and TRBJ2-3, is DGGITQSPKYLFRKEGQNVTLSCEQNLNHDAMYWYRQDPGQGLRLIYYSQIVNDFQKGDIAEGYSVSREKKESFPLTVTSAQKNPTAFYLCASSPAGGPDTQYFGPGTRLTVL.

V usage is TRBV27 and J usage is TRBJ2-2; D is perhaps TRBD2 (7 bases). The CDR3 runs to 16 residues. Trimming left V 1 base short and J 2 bases short, with 11 bases between. Germline values: CDR1 MNHEY, CDR2 SMNVEV (reference sequence). The DNA of the CDR3 is TGTGCCAGCAGTTTATTGGGCGGGGGCAACACCGGGGAGCTGTTTTTT. It encodes CASSLLGGGNTGELFF.

V usage is TRBV4-1 and J usage is TRBJ2-3; D is perhaps TRBD2 (6 bases). The ends were cut back, 1 base at V and 4 bases at J, with 12 bases in the middle. This CDR3 is built from 15 residues. Germline assignment: CDR1 MGHRA and CDR2 YSYEKL. The CDR3 region is CASSQVERAPDTQYF. Here the CDR3 DNA reads TGCGCCAGCAGCCAAGTGGAGCGGGCCCCAGATACGCAGTATTTT.

As regards this clone: The sample has other DNA sequences that encode this CDR3 too. The rearrangement joins TRBV28 to TRBJ2-5; D is unresolved. V lost 4 bases and J 2 bases, leaving 2 bases between the germline ends. Germline V gives CDR1 MDHEN, CDR2 SYDVKM. The CDR3 runs 11 residues. The CDR3 DNA sequence: TGTGCCAGCAGTTCTCAAGAGACCCAGTACTTC. Amino acid sequence: CASSSQETQYF. Filled out from reference TRBV28 and TRBJ2-5, the complete variable domain reads DVKVTQSSRYLVKRTGEKVFLECVQDMDHENMFWYRQDPGLGLRLIYFSYDVKMKEKGDIPEGYSVSREKKERFSLILESASTNQTSMYLCASSSQETQYFGPGTRLLVL.

This clone was seen a few times. The J gene is TRBJ2-1, the V gene TRBV6-2 or TRBV6-3; 9 nucleotides line up with TRBD2. Germline CDR1 reads MNHEY; CDR2 reads SVGEGT. The CDR3 is made up of 17 amino acids. Trimming cost V 0 bases and J 5 bases; bases outside gene matches: 8. The chain's CDR3 is CASSYSIIAGEDNEQFF. For the CDR3, the DNA is TGTGCCAGCAGTTACTCGATAATAGCGGGAGAAGACAATGAGCAGTTCTTC.

The chain employs TRBV7-9 and TRBJ2-6; D is possibly TRBD2 (6 bases). Between the trimmed V and J ends, which lost 6 bases and 1 base, there was a span of 7 bases. This CDR3 region has 14 residues. Germline loops: CDR1 SEHNR, CDR2 FQNEAQ (reference sequence). CDR3 sequence (DNA): TGTGCCAGCAGGGAGGGTTCTGGGGCCAACGTCCTGACTTTC. This codes for CASREGSGANVLTF.

V usage is TRBV12-3 or TRBV12-4 and J usage is TRBJ2-5; D gene unclear. V lost 3 bases to trimming and J lost 4 bases, with 6 bases between them. The CDR3 extends over 12 amino acids. The chain's CDR3 is CASSFSPETQYF. The CDR3, as DNA: TGTGCCAGCAGTTTCAGCCCAGAGACCCAGTACTTC.

This sequence joins TRBV29-1 and TRBJ2-3; D unresolved. In germline, CDR1 is SQVTM, CDR2 ANQGSEA. The CDR3 has 15 residues. The ends were cut back, 0 bases at V and 0 bases at J, with 10 bases in the middle. The DNA of the CDR3 is TGCAGCGTTGAAGACTCGACATCTAGCACAGATACGCAGTATTTT. It encodes CSVEDSTSSTDTQYF.

This sequence joins TRBV5-1 and TRBJ2-3, with 10 bases identical to TRBD2. Germline V lookup: CDR1 SGHRS, CDR2 YFSETQ. The CDR3 covers 20 residues. V shed 1 base and J 1 base; nucleotides not matched to a gene: 15. CDR3 loop: CASSLNWLAGDPTGTDTQYF. CDR3 coding DNA: TGCGCCAGCAGCTTGAATTGGCTAGCGGGAGACCCCACGGGCACAGATACGCAGTATTTT.